This T cell receptor beta chain was captured by sequencing in a study of patients and donors after allogeneic stem cell transplantation (dated by TCRdb to 2019 to 2021). As regards this clonotype: No antigen is known for it. No much larger clonotype is one base removed from it; base qualities were not supplied.

V is reduced by 4 bases and J by 9 bases, leaving a spacing of 11 bases between them. The germline V gene provides CDR1 SGHDT and CDR2 YYEEEE. Spanning cysteine to phenylalanine, the CDR3 consists of 13 amino acids. The entry retains the CDR3 DNA only, 39 bases that are in frame from base 1. The method behind the library was RT-PCR. The instrument was a NextSeq 550. Clones were called with MiXCR by TCRdb after fastp trimmed the public reads at Q25, and only in-frame beta chains were retained. When rows share a CDR3 protein, they turn into one entry using the most common DNA and genes. A total of some 960,000 distinct CDR3 sequences appear in this sample, under 20% of them only once. The top ten clones comprise 5.5% to 6.5% of the sample.

The material sequenced was blood, either unsorted or a sorted T cell fraction (not recorded which). The chain is assembled from TRBV5-6 and TRBJ1-6; the D gene remains uncertain. The clonotype was recovered from a human donor who was either an allogeneic HSCT recipient or a stem cell or donor lymphocyte infusion donor (not recorded which). It is not recorded whose cells these are; they may come from a transplant donor. The DNA is as follows: TGTGCCAGCAGCACCAGACGGAGTTCACCCCTCCACTTT. Its amino acids are CASSTRRSSPLHF.